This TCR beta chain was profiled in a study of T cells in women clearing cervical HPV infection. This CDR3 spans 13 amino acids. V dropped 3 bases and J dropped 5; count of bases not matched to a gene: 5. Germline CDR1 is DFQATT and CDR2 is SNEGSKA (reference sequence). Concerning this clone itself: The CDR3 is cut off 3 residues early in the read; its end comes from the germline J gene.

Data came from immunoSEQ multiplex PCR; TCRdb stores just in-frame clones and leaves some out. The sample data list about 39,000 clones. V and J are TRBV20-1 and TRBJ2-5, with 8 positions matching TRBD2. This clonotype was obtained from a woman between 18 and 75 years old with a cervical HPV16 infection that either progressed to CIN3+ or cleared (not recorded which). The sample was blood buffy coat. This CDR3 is CSASGGGDETQYF. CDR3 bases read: TGCAGTGCTAGCGGGGGGGGCGATGAGACC.